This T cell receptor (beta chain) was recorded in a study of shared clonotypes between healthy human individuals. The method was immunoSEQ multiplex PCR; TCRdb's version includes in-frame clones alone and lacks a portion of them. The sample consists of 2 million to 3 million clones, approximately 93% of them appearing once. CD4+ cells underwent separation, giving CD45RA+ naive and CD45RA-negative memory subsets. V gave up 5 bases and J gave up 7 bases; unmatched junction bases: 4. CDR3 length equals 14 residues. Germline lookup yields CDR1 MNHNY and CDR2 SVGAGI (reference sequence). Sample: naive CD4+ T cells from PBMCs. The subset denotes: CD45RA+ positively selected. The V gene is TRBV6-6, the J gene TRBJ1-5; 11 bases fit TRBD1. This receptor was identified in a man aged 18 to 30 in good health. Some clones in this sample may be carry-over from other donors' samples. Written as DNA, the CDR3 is TGTGCCAGCAGTGACTGGACAGGGGGCCAGCCCCAGCATTTT. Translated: CASSDWTGGQPQHF.